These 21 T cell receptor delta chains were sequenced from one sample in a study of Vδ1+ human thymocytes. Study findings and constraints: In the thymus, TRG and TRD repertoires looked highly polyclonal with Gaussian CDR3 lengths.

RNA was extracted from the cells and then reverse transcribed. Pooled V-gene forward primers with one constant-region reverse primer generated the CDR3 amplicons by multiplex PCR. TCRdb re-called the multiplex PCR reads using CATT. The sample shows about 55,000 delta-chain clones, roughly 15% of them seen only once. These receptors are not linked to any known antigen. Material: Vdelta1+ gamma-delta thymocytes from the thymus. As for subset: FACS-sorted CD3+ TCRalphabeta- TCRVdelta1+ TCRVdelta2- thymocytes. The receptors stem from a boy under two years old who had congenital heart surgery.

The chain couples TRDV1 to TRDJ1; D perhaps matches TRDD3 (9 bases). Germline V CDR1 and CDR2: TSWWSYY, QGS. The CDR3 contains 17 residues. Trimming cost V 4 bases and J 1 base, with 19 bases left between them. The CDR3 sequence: CALGALPTGGPTDKLIF. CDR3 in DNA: TGTGCTCTTGGGGCTCTTCCTACTGGGGGACCCACCGATAAACTCATCTTT.

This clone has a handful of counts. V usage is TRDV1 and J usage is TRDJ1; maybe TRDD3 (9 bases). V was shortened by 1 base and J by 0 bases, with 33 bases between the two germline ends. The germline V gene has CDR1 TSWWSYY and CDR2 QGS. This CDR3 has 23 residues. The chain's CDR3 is CALGEPLPNLGDSPRVYTDKLIF. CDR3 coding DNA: TGTGCTCTTGGGGAACCCCTTCCTAATCTGGGGGATTCGCCCCGAGTGTACACCGATAAACTCATCTTT.

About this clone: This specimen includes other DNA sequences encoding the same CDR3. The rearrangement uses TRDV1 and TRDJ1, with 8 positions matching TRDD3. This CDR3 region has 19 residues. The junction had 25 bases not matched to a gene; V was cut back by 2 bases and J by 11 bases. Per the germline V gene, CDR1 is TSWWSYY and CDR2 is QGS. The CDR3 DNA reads TGTGCTCTTGGGGAATTTAACCCGGCGTTGGTCAGGGATACGGTAAGGCTCATCTTT. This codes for CALGEFNPALVRDTVRLIF.

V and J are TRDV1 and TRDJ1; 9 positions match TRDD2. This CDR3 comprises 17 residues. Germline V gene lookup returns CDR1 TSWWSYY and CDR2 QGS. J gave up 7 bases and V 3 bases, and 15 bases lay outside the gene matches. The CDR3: CALGDPSYPYTSVKLIF. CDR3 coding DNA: TGTGCTCTTGGGGACCCTTCCTACCCCTATACGAGTGTTAAACTCATCTTT.

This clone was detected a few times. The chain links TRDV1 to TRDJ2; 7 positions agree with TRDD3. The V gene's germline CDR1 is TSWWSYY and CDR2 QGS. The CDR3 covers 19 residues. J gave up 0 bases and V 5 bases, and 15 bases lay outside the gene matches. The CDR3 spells CALGKGVTGIDALTAQLFF. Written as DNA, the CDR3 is TGTGCTCTTGGGAAGGGCGTAACGGGGATAGATGCTTTGACAGCACAACTCTTCTTT.

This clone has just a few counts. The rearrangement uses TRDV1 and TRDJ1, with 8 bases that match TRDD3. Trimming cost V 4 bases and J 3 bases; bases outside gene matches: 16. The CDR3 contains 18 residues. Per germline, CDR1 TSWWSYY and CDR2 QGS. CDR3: CALGVPFHLGGCADKLIF. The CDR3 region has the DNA TGTGCTCTTGGGGTTCCCTTCCATCTTGGGGGATGCGCCGATAAACTCATCTTT.

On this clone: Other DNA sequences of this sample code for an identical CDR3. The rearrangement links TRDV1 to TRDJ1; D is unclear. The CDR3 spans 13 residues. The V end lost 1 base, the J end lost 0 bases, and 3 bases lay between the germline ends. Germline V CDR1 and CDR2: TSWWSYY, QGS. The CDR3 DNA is TGTGCTCTTGGGGAACGGAACACCGATAAACTCATCTTT. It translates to CALGERNTDKLIF.

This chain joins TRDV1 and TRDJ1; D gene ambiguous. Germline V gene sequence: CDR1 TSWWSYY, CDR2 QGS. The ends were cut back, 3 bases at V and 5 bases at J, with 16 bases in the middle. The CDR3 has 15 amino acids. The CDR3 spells CALGDDPPLADKLIF. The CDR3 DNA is TGTGCTCTTGGGGACGACCCCCCACTCGCAGATAAACTCATCTTT.

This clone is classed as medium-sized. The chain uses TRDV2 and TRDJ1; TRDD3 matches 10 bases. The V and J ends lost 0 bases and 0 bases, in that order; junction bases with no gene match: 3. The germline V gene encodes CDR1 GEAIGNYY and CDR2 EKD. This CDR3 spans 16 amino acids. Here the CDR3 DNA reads TGTGCCTGTGACACCGGTACTGGGGGATACACCGATAAACTCATCTTT. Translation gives CACDTGTGGYTDKLIF.

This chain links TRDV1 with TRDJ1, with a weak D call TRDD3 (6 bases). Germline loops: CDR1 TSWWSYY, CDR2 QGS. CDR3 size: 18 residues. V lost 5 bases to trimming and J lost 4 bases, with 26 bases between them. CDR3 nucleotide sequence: TGTGCTCTTGGGAGCGCTAGGCGGGGGACTCCATGGGGCGATAAACTCATCTTT. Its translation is CALGSARRGTPWGDKLIF.

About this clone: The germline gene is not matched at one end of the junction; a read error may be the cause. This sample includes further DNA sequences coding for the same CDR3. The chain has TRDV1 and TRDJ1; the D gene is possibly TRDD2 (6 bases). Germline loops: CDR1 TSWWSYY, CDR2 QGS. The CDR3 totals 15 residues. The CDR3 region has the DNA TGTGCTCTTGGGCCTTCCCCTCCCGGGGGCCGAAAACTCATCTTC. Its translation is CALGPSPPGGRKLIF.

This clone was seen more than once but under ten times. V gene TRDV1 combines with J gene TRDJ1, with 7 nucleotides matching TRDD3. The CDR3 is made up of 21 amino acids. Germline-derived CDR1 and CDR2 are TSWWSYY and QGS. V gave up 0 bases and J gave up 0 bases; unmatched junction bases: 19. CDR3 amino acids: CALGELHPYPAGGGYTDKLIF. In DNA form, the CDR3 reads TGTGCTCTTGGGGAACTTCACCCCTACCCCGCTGGGGGGGGTTACACCGATAAACTCATCTTT.

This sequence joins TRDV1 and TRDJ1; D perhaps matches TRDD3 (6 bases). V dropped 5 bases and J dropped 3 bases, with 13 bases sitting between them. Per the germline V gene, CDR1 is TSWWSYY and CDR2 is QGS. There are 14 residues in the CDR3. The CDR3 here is CALGSHGGADKLIF. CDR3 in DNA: TGTGCTCTTGGGAGCCATGGGGGCGCCGATAAACTCATCTTT.

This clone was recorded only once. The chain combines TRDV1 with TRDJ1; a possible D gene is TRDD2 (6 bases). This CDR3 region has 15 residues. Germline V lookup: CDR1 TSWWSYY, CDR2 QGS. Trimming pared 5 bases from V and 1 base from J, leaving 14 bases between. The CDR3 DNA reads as TGTGCTCTTGGGAAATCCTTCCCCGTCACCGATAAACTCATCTTT. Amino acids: CALGKSFPVTDKLIF.

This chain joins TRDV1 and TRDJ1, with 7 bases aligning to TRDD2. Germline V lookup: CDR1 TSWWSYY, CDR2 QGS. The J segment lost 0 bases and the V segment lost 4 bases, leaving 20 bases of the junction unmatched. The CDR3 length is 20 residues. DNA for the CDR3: TGTGCTCTTGGGGCCATAAGGGATTCCTACCTGAGCTTATACACCGATAAACTCATCTTT. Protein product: CALGAIRDSYLSLYTDKLIF.

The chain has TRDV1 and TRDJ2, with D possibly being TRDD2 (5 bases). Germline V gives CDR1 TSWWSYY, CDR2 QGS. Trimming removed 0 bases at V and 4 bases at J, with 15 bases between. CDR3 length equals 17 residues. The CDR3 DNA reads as TGTGCTCTTGGGGAACTTCTTCCGTTCGCGGGGACAGCACAACTCTTCTTT. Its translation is CALGELLPFAGTAQLFF.

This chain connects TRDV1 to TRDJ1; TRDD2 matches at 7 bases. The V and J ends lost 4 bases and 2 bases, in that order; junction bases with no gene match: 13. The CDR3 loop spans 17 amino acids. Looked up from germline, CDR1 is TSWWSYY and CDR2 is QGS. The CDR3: CALGVPTWVGWTDKLIF. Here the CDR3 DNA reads TGTGCTCTTGGGGTTCCTACGTGGGTGGGATGGACCGATAAACTCATCTTT.

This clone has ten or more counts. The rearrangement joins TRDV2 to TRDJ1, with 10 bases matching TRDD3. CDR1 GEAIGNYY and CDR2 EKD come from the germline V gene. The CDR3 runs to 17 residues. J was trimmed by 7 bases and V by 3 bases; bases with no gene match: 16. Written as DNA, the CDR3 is TGTGCCTGTGACCAGGGCCTCCCCGGTACTGGGGGATGTAAACTCATCTTT. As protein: CACDQGLPGTGGCKLIF.

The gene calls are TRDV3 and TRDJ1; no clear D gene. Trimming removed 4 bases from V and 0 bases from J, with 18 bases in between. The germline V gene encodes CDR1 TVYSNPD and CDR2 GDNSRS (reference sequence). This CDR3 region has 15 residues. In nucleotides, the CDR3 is TGTGCCTCTTTCTATGGGCTACTGTACACCGATAAACTCATCTTT. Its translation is CASFYGLLYTDKLIF.

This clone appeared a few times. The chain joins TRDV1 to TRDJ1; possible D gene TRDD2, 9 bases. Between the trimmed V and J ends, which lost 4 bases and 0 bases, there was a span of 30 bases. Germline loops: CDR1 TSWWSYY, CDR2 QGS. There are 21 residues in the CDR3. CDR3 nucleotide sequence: TGTGCTCTTGGGGGACCTTCCTACATGGGGGATGGGGCGTGGTACACCGATAAACTCATCTTT. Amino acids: CALGGPSYMGDGAWYTDKLIF.

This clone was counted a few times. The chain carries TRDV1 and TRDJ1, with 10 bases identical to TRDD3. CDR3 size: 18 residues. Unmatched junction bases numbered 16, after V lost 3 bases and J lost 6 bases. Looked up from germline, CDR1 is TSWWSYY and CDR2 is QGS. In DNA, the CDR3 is TGTGCTCTTGGGGACTCAGCTTCCTCCGGGGGATACGCCCATAAACTCATCTTT. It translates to CALGDSASSGGYAHKLIF.